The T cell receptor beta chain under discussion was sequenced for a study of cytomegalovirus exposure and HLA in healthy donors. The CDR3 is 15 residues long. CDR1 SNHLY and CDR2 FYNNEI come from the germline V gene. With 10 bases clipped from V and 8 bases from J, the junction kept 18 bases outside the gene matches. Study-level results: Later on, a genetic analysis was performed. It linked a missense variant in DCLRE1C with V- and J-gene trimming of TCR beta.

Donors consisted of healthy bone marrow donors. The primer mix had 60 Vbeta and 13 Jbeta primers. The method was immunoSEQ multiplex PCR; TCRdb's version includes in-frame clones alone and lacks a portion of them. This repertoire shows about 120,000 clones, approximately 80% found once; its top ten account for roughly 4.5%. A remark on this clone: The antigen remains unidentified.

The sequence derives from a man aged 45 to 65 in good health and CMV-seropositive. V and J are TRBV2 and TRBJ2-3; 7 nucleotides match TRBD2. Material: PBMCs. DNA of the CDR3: TGTGCCAACAGCCCCACTGGACTAGGACCGGCTACGCAGTATTTT. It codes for CANSPTGLGPATQYF.